This entry lists 10 T cell receptor beta chains sequenced from one sample in a study of blood T cell repertoires in COVID-19. Sequenced by immunoSEQ multiplex PCR; TCRdb stores in-frame clones only, minus some. The repertoire holds 250,000 to 350,000 clones, with around 90% as singletons. Sequencing input: PBMCs or T cells enriched from blood (not recorded which). These receptors all come from a woman aged 18-29 years with acute COVID-19.

The J gene is TRBJ2-7, the V gene TRBV28; 11 positions match TRBD2. V shed 5 bases, J shed 4 bases, and the junction held 4 bases outside the gene matches. Germline CDR1 is MDHEN and CDR2 is SYDVKM. The CDR3 loop spans 14 amino acids. CDR3 region: CASSELAGEYEQYF. For the CDR3, the DNA is TGTGCCAGCAGTGAACTAGCGGGAGAGTACGAGCAGTACTTC.

The J gene is TRBJ1-5, the V gene TRBV18; no definite D call. The CDR3 sequence is 14 residues long. V shed 6 bases and J shed 2 bases, with 11 bases lying between them. The germline CDR1 and CDR2 sequences are KGHSH and LQKENI. Written as DNA, the CDR3 is TGTGCCAGCTCTTCGGACTCAGGCAATCAGCCCCAGCATTTT. Protein product: CASSSDSGNQPQHF.

The CDR3 reads CASSWAGGVEQYF. CDR3 DNA: TGTGCCAGCAGTTGGGCTGGGGGCGTCGAGCAGTACTTC. The chain carries TRBV28 and TRBJ2-7; tentative D call: TRBD1 (6 bases). Germline assignment: CDR1 MDHEN and CDR2 SYDVKM. This CDR3 region has 13 residues. V was shortened by 4 bases and J by 6 bases, with 13 bases between the two germline ends.

On this clone itself: The identical CDR3 is also encoded by other nucleotide sequences in the sample. The chain recombines TRBV28 with TRBJ2-1; 8 bases line up with TRBD1. Trimming took 1 base from V and 6 from J; bases not matched to a gene: 2. The germline gives CDR1 MDHEN, CDR2 SYDVKM. The CDR3 sequence is 14 residues long. CDR3 sequence (DNA): TGTGCCAGCAGTTTATCAGGGGGCTCCAATGAGCAGTTCTTC. This translates into CASSLSGGSNEQFF. The full variable domain, completed using reference TRBV28 and TRBJ2-1, is DVKVTQSSRYLVKRTGEKVFLECVQDMDHENMFWYRQDPGLGLRLIYFSYDVKMKEKGDIPEGYSVSREKKERFSLILESASTNQTSMYLCASSLSGGSNEQFFGPGTRLTVL.

The rearrangement joins TRBV7-9 to TRBJ1-2; 7 nucleotides line up with TRBD1. Germline V lookup: CDR1 SEHNR, CDR2 FQNEAQ (reference sequence). V trimming: 1 base; J trimming: 6 bases; junction bases outside the gene matches: 8. This CDR3 has 15 amino acids. The CDR3 sequence is CASSLGTGYEDGYTF. In DNA, the CDR3 is TGTGCCAGCAGCTTAGGGACAGGTTATGAGGATGGCTACACCTTC.

The chain recombines TRBV4-1 with TRBJ2-4; unclear D gene. The CDR3 has 14 amino acids. Germline assignment: CDR1 MGHRA and CDR2 YSYEKL. V dropped 1 base and J dropped 0 bases, with 4 bases sitting between them. CDR3 DNA sequence: TGCGCCAGCAGCCAAGGACTAGCCAAAAACATTCAGTACTTC. Translating it yields CASSQGLAKNIQYF.

V usage is TRBV7-2 and J usage is TRBJ1-1; TRBD1 matches at 8 bases. V trimming: 3 bases; J trimming: 2 bases; junction bases outside the gene matches: 11. The CDR3 runs to 17 residues. Germline CDR1 SGHTA, CDR2 FQGNSA. CDR3 protein: CASSLGRQGLRNTEAFF. The CDR3 nucleotides are TGTGCCAGCAGCTTGGGGCGACAGGGGTTGAGAAACACTGAAGCTTTCTTT.

The rearrangement links TRBV6-2 or TRBV6-3 to TRBJ2-1, with D possibly being TRBD2 (6 bases). V lost 3 bases and J 10 bases, leaving 13 bases between the germline ends. Per the germline V gene, CDR1 is MNHEY and CDR2 is SVGEGT. The CDR3 consists of 13 residues. CDR3 in amino acids: CASSYTGRGEQFF. CDR3 DNA: TGTGCCAGCAGTTATACTGGACGGGGGGAGCAGTTCTTC.

The table lists this clone with a count of one. The V call is TRBV28, the J call TRBJ1-1; TRBD1 matches 12 bases. Germline lookup yields CDR1 MDHEN and CDR2 SYDVKM. The CDR3 length is 17 residues. The V gene end was trimmed by 2 bases and the J gene end by 2 bases; junction bases not matched to a gene: 6. The CDR3 spells CASSLGDRGRTNTEAFF. CDR3 in DNA: TGTGCCAGCAGTTTAGGGGACAGGGGGCGGACTAACACTGAAGCTTTCTTT.

The CDR3, as DNA: TGTGCCAGCAGCACGACTAGCGCTGGCTTCAAAAACATTCAGTACTTC. Translation gives CASSTTSAGFKNIQYF. V and J are TRBV5-6 and TRBJ2-4, with TRBD2 identical over 8 bases. This CDR3 comprises 16 residues. CDR1 is SGHDT, CDR2 YYEEEE, per germline. The trim removed 4 bases at V and 3 bases at J, leaving 9 bases unmatched.